This T cell receptor (beta chain) derives from a study of blood T cell repertoires in COVID-19. Original data processing: Amplification with reference gene primers provided the estimates of nucleated cell counts. Using immunoSEQ multiplex PCR, the repertoire was profiled, and TCRdb retains in-frame clones only, with some absent. V and J calls and clone size are as listed in that table; D and trimming were resolved from the DNA. The table lists about 270,000 clones, about 91% of them singletons, with under 3% in the top ten. Germline-derived CDR1 and CDR2 are MNHEY and SMNVEV (reference sequence). Trimming took off 0 bases at V and 0 bases at J, with 8 bases between the two ends. CDR3 length: 15 amino acids.

This sequence originates from a person aged 18 to 35 with COVID-19, enrolled during active disease. Sequencing was carried out using peripheral blood. V is TRBV27 and J is TRBJ1-1; tentative D call: TRBD1 (5 bases). CDR3 DNA: TGTGCCAGCAGTTTATCTGGGGGGGTGAACACTGAAGCTTTCTTT. The encoded protein is CASSLSGGVNTEAFF.